Presented here are 27 T cell receptor beta chains from one specimen sequenced in a study of early T cells in non-severe SARS-CoV-2 infection. TCRdb called the 5' RACE reads again in MiXCR, with one record for every CDR3 protein. The table has under 90,000 distinct CDR3 sequences, 14% seen once. Sequenced sample: whole blood. The receptors here all came from an adult who was a healthcare worker with PCR-confirmed SARS-CoV-2 infection or an uninfected control (not recorded which).

This clonotype was seen a few times. The V gene is TRBV27, the J gene TRBJ1-5; weak D call: TRBD1 (5 bases). The germline V gene encodes CDR1 MNHEY and CDR2 SMNVEV (reference sequence). V shed 0 bases and J shed 3 bases, with 9 bases lying between them. This CDR3 contains 15 residues. CDR3 sequence (DNA): TGTGCCAGCAGTTTATCGGACGGGACCAATCAGCCCCAGCATTTT. This codes for CASSLSDGTNQPQHF.

This clonotype was seen many times. This chain uses TRBV7-9 with TRBJ1-2, with a possible D match to TRBD1 (6 bases). V was clipped by 6 bases and J by 7 bases, with 15 bases between them. Germline V gives CDR1 SEHNR, CDR2 FQNEAQ (reference sequence). This CDR3 spans 13 amino acids. CDR3 nucleotide sequence: TGTGCCAGCAGGACGGAACAGGGAGCTGGCTACACCTTC. Translating gives CASRTEQGAGYTF.

This clonotype was counted between two and nine times. This chain joins TRBV20-1 and TRBJ2-5, with 9 bases identical to TRBD1. CDR3 length equals 13 residues. V shed 0 bases and J 4 bases; nucleotides not matched to a gene: 0. Germline V gene data show CDR1 as DFQATT and CDR2 as SNEGSKA (reference sequence). CDR3 region: CSARETGGETQYF. The CDR3 DNA follows: TGCAGTGCTAGAGAGACAGGGGGAGAGACCCAGTACTTC.

Comments on this clonotype: The junction and the germline gene differ at one end; a read error may be behind it. This chain joins TRBV6-5 and TRBJ1-4, with a tentative D call TRBD1 (5 bases). Germline CDR1 is MNHEY and CDR2 is SVGAGI. This CDR3 comprises 17 residues. The CDR3 DNA is TGTGCCAGCAGCCAGCGGCAGGGTCGAGGTTGGGGTGAAAAACTTTTTTTT. It specifies CASSQRQGRGWGEKLFF.

This clonotype was seen repeatedly, ten times or more. The chain couples TRBV18 to TRBJ1-6, with D possibly matching TRBD1 (6 bases). This CDR3 spans 16 amino acids. Germline CDR1 KGHSH, CDR2 LQKENI. Trimming took off 2 bases at V and 7 bases at J, with 15 bases between the two ends. The CDR3 nucleotides read TGTGCCAGCTCACCAATGGGGGCGAAAGGGAATTCACCCCTCCACTTT. This sequence encodes CASSPMGAKGNSPLHF.

The rearrangement uses TRBV5-1 and TRBJ2-7; 8 bases are a match to TRBD1. CDR1 and CDR2 from the germline V gene are SGHRS and YFSETQ. V lost 4 bases to trimming and J lost 1 base; unmatched junction nucleotides: 10. The CDR3 is made up of 16 amino acids. CDR3 coding DNA: TGCGCCAGCAGCCTTAGACAGGGGTTAGCATCCTACGAGCAGTACTTC. Encoded protein: CASSLRQGLASYEQYF.

This rearrangement joins TRBV7-2 to TRBJ2-3, with 13 bases matching TRBD2. Germline V gives CDR1 SGHTA, CDR2 FQGNSA. The CDR3 loop spans 15 amino acids. J lost 4 bases, V lost 8 bases, and 6 bases had no gene match. CDR3 DNA: TGTGCCAGCCTTCGACTAGCGGGGGGTGCAGATACGCAGTATTTT. It is translated as CASLRLAGGADTQYF.

This clonotype was detected a few times. CDR3 in DNA: TGTGCCAGCAGCTTTGCCTACGAGCAGTACTTC. Its translation: CASSFAYEQYF. The chain has TRBV7-2 and TRBJ2-7; D uncertain. Germline-derived CDR1 and CDR2 are SGHTA and FQGNSA. This CDR3 comprises 11 residues. Trimming took 3 bases from V and 2 from J, leaving 2 bases between them.

Concerning this clonotype itself: Germline and junction disagree at one end, which may indicate a read error. This chain uses TRBV6-5 with TRBJ2-1; D call uncertain. This CDR3 is 11 amino acids long. Germline lookup yields CDR1 MNHEY and CDR2 SVGAGI. The CDR3 DNA reads TGTGCCAGCACTTACCTCACCCTCCAGTTCTTC. As protein: CASTYLTLQFF.

The CDR3 DNA follows: TGTGCCAGCAGCCCCTCCTGGGAGCAGTACTTC. Its protein is CASSPSWEQYF. The V and J genes are TRBV11-2 and TRBJ2-7, with D hard to call. V was clipped by 5 bases and J by 7 bases, with 9 bases between them. This CDR3 spans 11 amino acids. Germline CDR1 SGHAT, CDR2 FQNNGV.

A few counts support this clonotype. The chain has TRBV24-1 and TRBJ2-2, with D hard to call. Germline CDR1 reads KGHDR; CDR2 reads SFDVKD. The CDR3 loop spans 14 amino acids. Trimming took 7 bases from V and 2 from J, leaving 10 bases between them. This CDR3 is CATREGLNTGELFF. The CDR3 region has the DNA TGTGCCACCAGGGAAGGGTTAAACACCGGGGAGCTGTTTTTT.

This rearrangement joins TRBV29-1 to TRBJ2-1; TRBD1 matches 7 bases. Trimming removed 8 bases from V and 3 bases from J; junction bases left unmatched: 10. CDR3 length: 14 residues. The V gene's germline CDR1 is SQVTM and CDR2 ANQGSEA. This CDR3 is CSLWGQSIYNEQFF. The CDR3 DNA sequence: TGCAGCCTGTGGGGACAGTCAATCTACAATGAGCAGTTCTTC.

This clonotype was detected a few times. The chain is built from TRBV19 and TRBJ1-5, with D unclear. The V end lost 0 bases, the J end lost 1 base, and 4 bases lay between the germline ends. Germline CDR1 is LNHDA and CDR2 is SQIVND (reference sequence). The CDR3 runs 14 residues. The CDR3 DNA is TGTGCCAGTAGTATAGATCGAAGCAATCAGCCCCAGCATTTT. Its translation: CASSIDRSNQPQHF.

As DNA, the CDR3 is TGTGCCAGCAGTCTAGCGGGGTTATCCTACAATGAGCAGTTCTTC. It is translated as CASSLAGLSYNEQFF. The chain links TRBV7-2 to TRBJ2-1; 9 positions agree with TRBD2. This CDR3 spans 15 amino acids. Trimming at V came to 6 bases and at J to 1 base, leaving 4 bases not matched to a gene. The V gene's germline CDR1 is SGHTA and CDR2 FQGNSA.

This clonotype was detected many times. The chain is built from TRBV9 and TRBJ2-1; the match to TRBD2 covers 10 bases. Germline V lookup: CDR1 SGDLS, CDR2 YYNGEE. This CDR3 region has 15 residues. J was trimmed by 6 bases and V by 0 bases; bases with no gene match: 3. This CDR3 reads CASSVDTSGANEQFF. CDR3 DNA sequence: TGTGCCAGCAGCGTAGATACTAGCGGGGCCAATGAGCAGTTCTTC.

This clonotype was seen a few times. The genes are TRBV29-1 and TRBJ1-1, with 9 bases matching TRBD1. Trimming took 8 bases from V and 6 from J; bases not matched to a gene: 4. This CDR3 is built from 11 residues. The germline gives CDR1 SQVTM, CDR2 ANQGSEA. The CDR3 protein is CSSGQGSEAFF. In DNA, the CDR3 is TGCAGCTCGGGACAGGGCTCTGAAGCTTTCTTT. Drawing the rest from reference TRBV29-1 and TRBJ1-1, the complete variable domain is SAVISQKPSRDICQRGTSLTIQCQVDSQVTMMFWYRQQPGQSLTLIATANQGSEATYESGFVIDKFPISRPNLTFSTLTVSNMSPEDSSIYLCSSGQGSEAFFGQGTRLTVV.

This clonotype has a handful of counts. The V and J genes are TRBV5-1 and TRBJ2-7; 7 bases are shared with TRBD1. The CDR3 covers 13 residues. Germline loops: CDR1 SGHRS, CDR2 YFSETQ. V dropped 3 bases and J dropped 4; count of bases not matched to a gene: 4. In DNA form, the CDR3 reads TGCGCCAGCAGCTCGGGACAGCCGTACGAGCAGTACTTC. Encoded protein: CASSSGQPYEQYF.

This clonotype occurred many times. The gene calls are TRBV5-1 and TRBJ1-2; D is perhaps TRBD1 (6 bases). Germline assignment: CDR1 SGHRS and CDR2 YFSETQ. This CDR3 has 16 residues. Trimming took 0 bases from V and 2 from J, leaving 14 bases between them. CDR3 nucleotide sequence: TGCGCCAGCAGCTTGGAAGTAGGGGGTCAGAACTATGGCTACACCTTC. It yields the protein CASSLEVGGQNYGYTF.

The chain employs TRBV28 and TRBJ1-5; TRBD1 matches 8 bases. Trimming at V came to 4 bases and at J to 3 bases, leaving 8 bases not matched to a gene. From germline, CDR1 is MDHEN and CDR2 SYDVKM. The CDR3 sequence is 16 residues long. The CDR3 loop is CASSYTQGVPNQPQHF. DNA of the CDR3: TGTGCCAGCAGTTATACACAGGGGGTCCCCAATCAGCCCCAGCATTTT.

The chain's CDR3 is CASSLDGGELFF. CDR3 DNA sequence: TGTGCCAGCAGCCTCGACGGCGGGGAGCTGTTTTTT. The rearrangement links TRBV7-9 to TRBJ2-2, with D uncertain. This CDR3 has 12 residues. V was cut by 5 bases and J by 7 bases, with 8 bases left in between. Germline CDR1 SEHNR, CDR2 FQNEAQ (reference sequence).

The chain carries TRBV4-1 and TRBJ2-1; the match to TRBD1 covers 8 bases. Germline V gene data show CDR1 as MGHRA and CDR2 as YSYEKL. Trimming removed 0 bases from V and 0 bases from J; junction bases left unmatched: 7. CDR3 size: 18 residues. This CDR3 is CASSQDCSTGGSYNEQFF. The CDR3 region has the DNA TGCGCCAGCAGCCAAGATTGCTCAACAGGGGGCTCCTACAATGAGCAGTTCTTC.

V and J are TRBV7-2 and TRBJ1-1, with D possibly matching TRBD1 (5 bases). The germline V gene has CDR1 SGHTA and CDR2 FQGNSA. The CDR3 contains 14 residues. V dropped 2 bases and J dropped 3 bases, with 10 bases sitting between them. This CDR3 reads CASSLSGRDTEAFF. CDR3 sequence (DNA): TGTGCCAGCAGCTTAAGCGGCAGGGACACTGAAGCTTTCTTT.

This clonotype has only a few counts. The rearrangement links TRBV20-1 to TRBJ1-5; D remains unclear. The germline gives CDR1 DFQATT, CDR2 SNEGSKA (reference sequence). The CDR3 has 12 amino acids. V was clipped by 6 bases and J by 2 bases, with 8 bases between them. As DNA, the CDR3 is TGCAGTGCCCTTCGCGGCAATCAGCCCCAGCATTTT. Protein sequence: CSALRGNQPQHF.

The gene calls are TRBV20-1 and TRBJ1-1; D is unclear. V lost 0 bases to trimming and J lost 3 bases, with 2 bases between them. The CDR3 contains 11 residues. CDR1 and CDR2 from the germline V gene are DFQATT and SNEGSKA (reference sequence). CDR3 in amino acids: CSAREDTEAFF. In DNA form, the CDR3 reads TGCAGTGCTAGAGAAGACACTGAAGCTTTCTTT.

This clonotype was observed at least ten times. V is TRBV7-2 and J is TRBJ2-5, with no clear D. Germline V lookup: CDR1 SGHTA, CDR2 FQGNSA. CDR3 size: 13 residues. V was clipped by 4 bases and J by 1 base, with 7 bases between them. This chain's CDR3 is CASSSSGQETQYF. In nucleotides, the CDR3 is TGTGCCAGCAGCTCCTCAGGCCAAGAGACCCAGTACTTC. The variable domain in full, with the rest retrieved from reference TRBV7-2 and TRBJ2-5, is GAGVSQSPSNKVTEKGKDVELRCDPISGHTALYWYRQSLGQGLEFLIYFQGNSAPDKSGLPSDRFSAERTGGSVSTLTIQRTQQEDSAVYLCASSSSGQETQYFGPGTRLLVL.

The CDR3 nucleotides are TGTGCCAGCAGTACCCCAAGATCGGGGGCGAGAACCGGGGAGCTGTTTTTT. Residues: CASSTPRSGARTGELFF. The chain joins TRBV28 to TRBJ2-2, with D perhaps assigned TRBD1 or TRBD2 (6 bases each). The CDR3 is made up of 17 amino acids. Looked up from germline, CDR1 is MDHEN and CDR2 is SYDVKM. Between the trimmed V and J ends, which lost 5 bases and 5 bases, there was a span of 21 bases. The full variable domain, its missing parts supplied by reference TRBV28 and TRBJ2-2, is DVKVTQSSRYLVKRTGEKVFLECVQDMDHENMFWYRQDPGLGLRLIYFSYDVKMKEKGDIPEGYSVSREKKERFSLILESASTNQTSMYLCASSTPRSGARTGELFFGEGSRLTVL.

This clonotype was counted between two and nine times. The rearrangement links TRBV28 to TRBJ1-4; D is perhaps TRBD1 (5 bases). CDR1 and CDR2 from the germline V gene are MDHEN and SYDVKM. V lost 7 bases and J lost 8, with 20 bases in between. The CDR3 is 15 residues long. CDR3 sequence (DNA): TGTGCCAGCAACTTAGGGGCAGGGCCGGGCGAAAAACTGTTTTTT. It specifies CASNLGAGPGEKLFF.